These T cell receptor beta chains were read from a single sample in a study of T cell responses to AZD1222 COVID-19 vaccine. TCRdb's table, derived via immunoSEQ multiplex PCR, lists solely in-frame clones and lacks some. The sample consists of 150,000 or so clones, 85% to 95% of them appearing once. Material: peripheral blood, obtained on day 0 of AZD1222 vaccination. The receptors originated from an adult in good health. Each CDR3 is given without its conserved first and last residue. Size is stated for part of the rows, as once, few or many counts, or as a class when the clone is expanded.

clone size: NA; V gene: TRBV27; J gene: TRBJ1-1; CDR3 protein: ASSFRGPSFYNTEAF
clone size: NA; V gene: TRBV18; J gene: TRBJ1-1; CDR3 protein: ASSPWPGGENEAF
clone size: NA; V gene: TRBV6-6; J gene: TRBJ1-2; CDR3 protein: ASTTWGLHNYGYT
clone size: NA; V gene: TRBV11-2; J gene: TRBJ2-1; CDR3 protein: ASSLGYSGSYNEQF
clone size: NA; V gene: TRBV4-3; J gene: TRBJ1-1; CDR3 protein: ASSQDPDTEAF
clone size: NA; V gene: TRBV7-9; J gene: TRBJ2-7; CDR3 protein: ASSLTALYEQY
clone size: once; V gene: TRBV7-9; J gene: TRBJ2-7; CDR3 protein: ASSPRLALTYEQY
clone size: NA; V gene: TRBV4-2; J gene: TRBJ1-3; CDR3 protein: ASSPNPRSGNTIY
clone size: NA; V gene: TRBV3-1/TRBV3-2; J gene: TRBJ2-2; CDR3 protein: ASSQAGFAGELF
clone size: NA; V gene: TRBV7-9; J gene: TRBJ1-2; CDR3 protein: ASSPKSGGNYGYT
clone size: NA; V gene: TRBV15; J gene: TRBJ2-7; CDR3 protein: ATSRDGVAGDEQY
clone size: NA; V gene: TRBV12-3/TRBV12-4; J gene: TRBJ1-2; CDR3 protein: ASSGLGYT
clone size: NA; V gene: TRBV5-4; J gene: TRBJ2-1; CDR3 protein: ASSLGTSGIRGNEQF
clone size: NA; V gene: TRBV2; J gene: TRBJ2-7; CDR3 protein: ASTAGNTPREQY
clone size: NA; V gene: TRBV2; J gene: TRBJ2-1; CDR3 protein: ASRISSGASYNEQF
clone size: NA; V gene: TRBV9; J gene: TRBJ2-7; CDR3 protein: ASSPRGAPGSLPQY
clone size: NA; V gene: TRBV7-2; J gene: TRBJ2-1; CDR3 protein: ASSRSRTGGPSEQF
clone size: NA; V gene: TRBV6-1; J gene: TRBJ1-1; CDR3 protein: ASSDGQKNTEAF
clone size: few; V gene: TRBV5-1; J gene: TRBJ1-1; CDR3 protein: ASSFGRGMNTEAF
clone size: NA; V gene: TRBV27; J gene: TRBJ1-1; CDR3 protein: ASSLTNSRGEAF
clone size: NA; V gene: TRBV7-2; J gene: TRBJ1-6; CDR3 protein: ASSPGTGYWALH
clone size: NA; V gene: TRBV6-5; J gene: TRBJ2-7; CDR3 protein: ASSYLGGGGGEQY
clone size: NA; V gene: TRBV4-3; J gene: TRBJ1-2; CDR3 protein: ASSQVGTGNGYT
clone size: NA; V gene: TRBV7-8; J gene: TRBJ1-5; CDR3 protein: ASSSTNQPQH
clone size: NA; V gene: TRBV5-5; J gene: TRBJ2-2; CDR3 protein: ASSLVAGYTGELF
clone size: NA; V gene: TRBV2; J gene: TRBJ2-5; CDR3 protein: ASKREGETQY
clone size: once; V gene: TRBV10-3; J gene: TRBJ1-3; CDR3 protein: AISDTARGSGNTIY
clone size: NA; V gene: TRBV7-8; J gene: TRBJ1-2; CDR3 protein: ASSPGTGLYGYT
clone size: NA; V gene: TRBV12-3/TRBV12-4; J gene: TRBJ1-1; CDR3 protein: ASSPTPTEAF
clone size: once; V gene: TRBV3-1/TRBV3-2; J gene: TRBJ2-7; CDR3 protein: ASSQVDRELYEQY
clone size: NA; V gene: TRBV6-6; J gene: TRBJ1-6; CDR3 protein: ASSFSGNNSPLH
clone size: NA; V gene: TRBV5-8; J gene: TRBJ2-1; CDR3 protein: ASSLGLAVYNEQF
clone size: NA; V gene: TRBV2; J gene: TRBJ1-3; CDR3 protein: ASLRRGVGNTIY